The 30 T cell receptor beta chains given below trace back to one sample, sequenced in a study of cytomegalovirus exposure and HLA in healthy donors. The PCR employed 60 Vbeta primers together with 13 Jbeta primers. Using immunoSEQ multiplex PCR, the repertoire was profiled, and TCRdb retains in-frame clones only, with some absent. The sample includes some 140,000 clones, 60% to 85% of them seen just once. Sample: PBMCs. The receptors stem from a female donor in good health and CMV-seropositive.

On this clone itself: Different DNA sequences within this sample yield the same CDR3. V gene TRBV9 combines with J gene TRBJ1-1, with D possibly TRBD1 on 6 matching bases. V dropped 0 bases and J dropped 5 bases, with 14 bases sitting between them. The CDR3 is 15 amino acids. The germline CDR1 and CDR2 sequences are SGDLS and YYNGEE. The CDR3 protein is CASSVAGGAGTEAFF. CDR3 DNA sequence: TGTGCCAGCAGCGTAGCGGGGGGGGCTGGTACTGAAGCTTTCTTT.

The genes are TRBV18 and TRBJ1-1; D may be TRBD1 (6 bases). Per germline, CDR1 KGHSH and CDR2 LQKENI. The CDR3 runs 13 residues. V was clipped by 4 bases and J by 5 bases, with 11 bases between them. Written as DNA, the CDR3 is TGTGCCAGCTCACTCGGACAGACTACTGAAGCTTTCTTT. This sequence encodes CASSLGQTTEAFF. The complete variable domain, with remaining parts taken from reference TRBV18 and TRBJ1-1, reads NAGVMQNPRHLVRRRGQEARLRCSPMKGHSHVYWYRQLPEEGLKFMVYLQKENIIDESGMPKERFSAEFPKEGPSILRIQQVVRGDSAAYFCASSLGQTTEAFFGQGTRLTVV.

This clone occurred once. V and J are TRBV19 and TRBJ1-4; 8 bases are shared with TRBD1. The CDR3 extends over 15 amino acids. Germline trimming cut 3 bases from V and 6 bases from J; bases unmatched to any gene: 6. In germline, CDR1 is LNHDA, CDR2 SQIVND (reference sequence). CDR3 DNA sequence: TGTGCCAGTAGTATTGGGTCGACAGGGGATGAAAAACTGTTTTTT. It codes for CASSIGSTGDEKLFF.

V gene TRBV10-2 combines with J gene TRBJ2-2; D is uncertain. The V gene's germline CDR1 is WSHSY and CDR2 SAAADI. Trimming shortened V by 8 bases and J by 5 bases, and 12 bases separated the two germline ends. The CDR3 contains 13 residues. As DNA, the CDR3 is TGCGCCAGCTTTGATAAGCGAACCGGGGAGCTGTTTTTT. Its protein is CASFDKRTGELFF.

V and J are TRBV5-4 and TRBJ2-7; perhaps TRBD1 as D (6 bases). V lost 5 bases to trimming and J lost 5 bases, with 14 bases between them. The CDR3 covers 13 residues. Germline assignment: CDR1 SGHNT and CDR2 YYREEE (reference sequence). Here the CDR3 reads CASRETGRNEQYF. The CDR3, as DNA: TGTGCCAGCAGGGAAACAGGGCGGAACGAGCAGTACTTC.

This chain joins TRBV6-1 and TRBJ1-1; 9 nucleotides align to TRBD1. CDR1 and CDR2 from the germline V gene are MNHNS and SASEGT. J was trimmed by 4 bases and V by 6 bases; bases with no gene match: 6. The CDR3 totals 14 residues. This CDR3 reads CASRVQGASTEAFF. Written as DNA, the CDR3 is TGTGCCAGCAGAGTACAGGGGGCGTCCACTGAAGCTTTCTTT.

V usage is TRBV28 and J usage is TRBJ2-3; 7 bases are shared with TRBD1. V shed 3 bases, J shed 2 bases, and the junction held 5 bases outside the gene matches. Germline V gene data show CDR1 as MDHEN and CDR2 as SYDVKM. CDR3 length: 15 amino acids. CDR3: CASSFLTGATDTQYF. CDR3 coding DNA: TGTGCCAGCAGTTTCCTAACAGGGGCCACAGATACGCAGTATTTT.

The rearrangement links TRBV5-4 to TRBJ1-2, with D possibly matching TRBD1 (5 bases). The V gene's germline CDR1 is SGHNT and CDR2 YYREEE (reference sequence). The CDR3 is made up of 15 amino acids. V lost 1 base and J lost 5, with 15 bases in between. Written as DNA, the CDR3 is TGTGCCAGCAGCTTGAGCCAGGGATCGTGGTATGGCTACACCTTC. The encoded protein is CASSLSQGSWYGYTF.

This chain joins TRBV5-8 and TRBJ2-7; TRBD1 is a possible D gene (5 bases). The CDR3 sequence is 14 residues long. Germline CDR1 and CDR2: SGHTS and YDEGEE. The ends were cut back, 0 bases at V and 5 bases at J, with 12 bases in the middle. The CDR3 DNA follows: TGTGCCAGCAGCTTGGGGCAGGGTCTCGACGAGCAGTACTTC. Translation gives CASSLGQGLDEQYF.

The chain combines TRBV18 with TRBJ2-5; tentatively, D is TRBD1 (6 bases). Germline CDR1 KGHSH, CDR2 LQKENI. CDR3 size: 14 residues. V was cut by 3 bases and J by 7 bases, with 15 bases left in between. The CDR3 DNA is TGTGCCAGCTCACCTGCTGGCCAGGGGAGGACCCAGTACTTC. Amino acids: CASSPAGQGRTQYF.

The V and J genes are TRBV9 and TRBJ1-6, with D tentatively TRBD1 (6 bases). This CDR3 has 15 amino acids. Trimming removed 4 bases from V and 5 bases from J, with 13 bases in between. Germline lookup yields CDR1 SGDLS and CDR2 YYNGEE. The CDR3 sequence is CASSTDRSHNSPLHF. In DNA, the CDR3 is TGTGCCAGCAGCACAGACAGGTCTCATAATTCACCCCTCCACTTT.

The genes are TRBV5-4 and TRBJ2-7; 7 positions match TRBD2. CDR1 and CDR2 from the germline V gene are SGHNT and YYREEE (reference sequence). With V trimmed by 6 bases and J by 2 bases, 14 bases remained unmatched. This CDR3 is 16 amino acids long. The DNA of the CDR3 is TGTGCCAGCACCCCATCCCCCGCTAGCGGCACCTACGAGCAGTACTTC. Its protein product is CASTPSPASGTYEQYF.

This clone has only one observation. The V and J genes are TRBV6-5 and TRBJ2-7, with 11 bases lining up with TRBD1. The CDR3 spans 14 residues. V trimming: 6 bases; J trimming: 6 bases; junction bases outside the gene matches: 7. The V gene's germline CDR1 is MNHEY and CDR2 SVGAGI. The CDR3 loop is CASRRDRGISEQYF. In DNA, the CDR3 is TGTGCCAGCAGGCGGGACAGGGGGATAAGCGAGCAGTACTTC.

This clone was observed once. The chain uses TRBV5-1 and TRBJ1-1; a weak D match, TRBD1 (5 bases). The CDR3 contains 15 residues. CDR1 is SGHRS, CDR2 YFSETQ, per germline. V was cut by 0 bases and J by 1 base, with 10 bases left in between. The CDR3 sequence: CASSLVPGENTEAFF. The CDR3 nucleotides read TGCGCCAGCAGCTTGGTACCGGGGGAGAACACTGAAGCTTTCTTT.

The V call is TRBV2, the J call TRBJ2-5, with 11 bases that match TRBD2. CDR3 length equals 15 residues. CDR1 is SNHLY and CDR2 is FYNNEI in the germline V gene. The J segment lost 0 bases and the V segment lost 6 bases, leaving 3 bases of the junction unmatched. CDR3 region: CASRRLAGYQETQYF. Written as DNA, the CDR3 is TGTGCCAGCAGGAGACTAGCGGGGTACCAAGAGACCCAGTACTTC. Full variable domain (rest looked up from reference TRBV2 and TRBJ2-5): EPEVTQTPSHQVTQMGQEVILRCVPISNHLYFYWYRQILGQKVEFLVSFYNNEISEKSEIFDDQFSVERPDGSNFTLKIRSTKLEDSAMYFCASRRLAGYQETQYFGPGTRLLVL.

The CDR3 sequence: CASSKDRGQETQYF. CDR3 sequence (DNA): TGTGCCAGTAGTAAGGATAGGGGCCAAGAGACCCAGTACTTC. The V gene is TRBV19, the J gene TRBJ2-5, with D possibly TRBD1 on 5 matching bases. The CDR3 has 14 residues. Trimming took off 4 bases at V and 1 base at J, with 10 bases between the two ends. CDR1 and CDR2 (germline): LNHDA, SQIVND (reference sequence).

The count of this clone is one. This chain joins TRBV13 and TRBJ1-3, with D possibly matching TRBD1 (6 bases). The CDR3 has 14 residues. With 4 bases removed from V and 2 bases from J, the gap between germline ends came to 9 bases. The germline CDR1 and CDR2 sequences are PRHDT and FYEKMQ (reference sequence). The CDR3 sequence is CASSSGTTGNTIYF. The CDR3 region has the DNA TGTGCCAGCAGCTCAGGGACAACTGGAAACACCATATATTTT. Together with reference TRBV13 and TRBJ1-3, the CDR3 gives the full variable domain: AAGVIQSPRHLIKEKRETATLKCYPIPRHDTVYWYQQGPGQDPQFLISFYEKMQSDKGSIPDRFSAQQFSDYHSELNMSSLELGDSALYFCASSSGTTGNTIYFGEGSWLTVV.

This clone has only a few counts. The V and J genes are TRBV2 and TRBJ1-6; 9 bases are shared with TRBD1. This CDR3 has 14 amino acids. Germline values: CDR1 SNHLY, CDR2 FYNNEI. V lost 6 bases to trimming and J lost 7 bases; unmatched junction nucleotides: 4. The CDR3 protein is CASRGQGVNSPLHF. Here the CDR3 DNA reads TGTGCCAGCAGGGGACAGGGAGTCAATTCACCCCTCCACTTT.

The chain links TRBV6-1 to TRBJ1-5; D is ambiguous. Germline V CDR1 and CDR2: MNHNS, SASEGT. This CDR3 has 16 residues. V was cut by 3 bases and J by 0 bases, with 12 bases left in between. CDR3 DNA sequence: TGTGCCAGCAGTGACTACAGCTCGGATAGCAATCAGCCCCAGCATTTT. Translation: CASSDYSSDSNQPQHF.

This clone was detected a few times. The CDR3 protein is CASSTRGETQYF. CDR3 nucleotide sequence: TGTGCCAGCAGCACCCGAGGAGAGACCCAGTACTTC. V and J are TRBV7-9 and TRBJ2-5; D unresolved. Germline V lookup: CDR1 SEHNR, CDR2 FQNEAQ (reference sequence). The V gene lost 5 bases and the J gene lost 4 bases, with 8 bases spanning the gap. This CDR3 contains 12 residues. Full variable domain (outside the CDR3, taken from reference TRBV7-9 and TRBJ2-5): DTGVSQNPRHKITKRGQNVTFRCDPISEHNRLYWYRQTLGQGPEFLTYFQNEAQLEKSRLLSDRFSAERPKGSFSTLEIQRTEQGDSAMYLCASSTRGETQYFGPGTRLLVL.

The chain links TRBV6-6 to TRBJ1-5, with D uncertain. CDR3 length: 15 residues. V shed 0 bases and J shed 6 bases, with 12 bases lying between them. CDR1 is MNHNY, CDR2 SVGAGI, per germline (reference sequence). CDR3 protein: CASSYSMVSGQPQHF. The CDR3 region has the DNA TGTGCCAGCAGTTACTCGATGGTAAGCGGTCAGCCCCAGCATTTT.

V usage is TRBV25-1 and J usage is TRBJ2-4; D is unclear. This CDR3 is built from 15 residues. Germline loops: CDR1 MGHDK, CDR2 SYGVNS. Trimming left V 3 bases short and J 6 bases short, with 15 bases between. CDR3 loop: CASSDRLTSGNIQYF. The CDR3 nucleotides are TGTGCCAGCAGTGACCGACTGACCTCTGGAAACATTCAGTACTTC.

The chain employs TRBV7-8 and TRBJ1-4; D is unresolved. Per the germline V gene, CDR1 is SGHVS and CDR2 is FQNEAQ. The V end lost 3 bases, the J end lost 0 bases, and 5 bases lay between the germline ends. CDR3 length: 14 amino acids. CDR3: CASSLSATNEKLFF. CDR3 DNA: TGTGCCAGCAGCTTGTCAGCAACTAATGAAAAACTGTTTTTT. The variable domain in full, completed from reference TRBV7-8 and TRBJ1-4, reads GAGVSQSPRYKVAKRGQDVALRCDPISGHVSLFWYQQALGQGPEFLTYFQNEAQLDKSGLPSDRFFAERPEGSVSTLKIQRTQQEDSAVYLCASSLSATNEKLFFGSGTQLSVL.

The CDR3 nucleotides read TGTGCCAGCAGCGTAGTTCCCGCGAGGATTGATACGCAGTATTTT. Translated, it gives CASSVVPARIDTQYF. The rearrangement links TRBV9 to TRBJ2-3; D is ambiguous. V was clipped by 0 bases and J by 6 bases, with 14 bases between them. The CDR3 contains 15 residues. The germline V gene has CDR1 SGDLS and CDR2 YYNGEE.

The gene calls are TRBV18 and TRBJ2-3, with D possibly being TRBD2 (7 bases). This CDR3 is built from 14 residues. Trimming cost V 2 bases and J 7 bases, with 13 bases left between them. The germline CDR1 and CDR2 sequences are KGHSH and LQKENI. CDR3 protein: CASSPVGGQYTQYF. The CDR3 nucleotides are TGTGCCAGCTCACCAGTCGGGGGGCAATATACGCAGTATTTT.

The rearrangement joins TRBV5-6 to TRBJ2-2; 11 bases are a match to TRBD2. The germline V gene encodes CDR1 SGHDT and CDR2 YYEEEE. J was trimmed by 9 bases and V by 6 bases; bases with no gene match: 13. The CDR3 length is 16 residues. The DNA of the CDR3 is TGTGCCAGCAAGCTTAGCGGGAGGGCAGGGACCTGGGAGCTGTTTTTT. Protein: CASKLSGRAGTWELFF.

The gene calls are TRBV18 and TRBJ1-1; D gene ambiguous. V dropped 2 bases and J dropped 1 base, with 8 bases sitting between them. Per germline, CDR1 KGHSH and CDR2 LQKENI. The CDR3 covers 14 residues. The CDR3 is CASSPRQSNTEAFF. CDR3 DNA sequence: TGTGCCAGCTCACCAAGACAATCGAACACTGAAGCTTTCTTT.

This chain connects TRBV19 to TRBJ2-5; 8 bases line up with TRBD2. Germline V gene data show CDR1 as LNHDA and CDR2 as SQIVND (reference sequence). J lost 4 bases, V lost 8 bases, and 6 bases had no gene match. The CDR3 is 13 residues long. Here the CDR3 reads CASRESGGETQYF. The CDR3 DNA is TGTGCCAGTCGAGAGAGCGGGGGAGAGACCCAGTACTTC.

This clone was counted only a few times. This rearrangement joins TRBV11-2 to TRBJ1-2; tentative D call: TRBD1 (5 bases). This CDR3 is 16 amino acids long. Trimming left V 4 bases short and J 2 bases short, with 17 bases between. From germline, CDR1 is SGHAT and CDR2 FQNNGV. Here the CDR3 DNA reads TGTGCCAGCAGCTATAGCGGCGGGGACCGCAACTATGGCTACACCTTC. Translated: CASSYSGGDRNYGYTF.

This clone was detected once. A junction boundary mismatches the germline segment, possibly from a read error. V gene TRBV6-6 combines with J gene TRBJ2-5, with D perhaps matching TRBD1 (6 bases). The germline CDR1 and CDR2 sequences are MNHNY and SVGAGI (reference sequence). The CDR3 runs 14 residues. CDR3 bases: TGTGCCAGCTCTACGGGACAAGCCCAACAGACCCAGTACTTC. Translation gives CASSTGQAQQTQYF.